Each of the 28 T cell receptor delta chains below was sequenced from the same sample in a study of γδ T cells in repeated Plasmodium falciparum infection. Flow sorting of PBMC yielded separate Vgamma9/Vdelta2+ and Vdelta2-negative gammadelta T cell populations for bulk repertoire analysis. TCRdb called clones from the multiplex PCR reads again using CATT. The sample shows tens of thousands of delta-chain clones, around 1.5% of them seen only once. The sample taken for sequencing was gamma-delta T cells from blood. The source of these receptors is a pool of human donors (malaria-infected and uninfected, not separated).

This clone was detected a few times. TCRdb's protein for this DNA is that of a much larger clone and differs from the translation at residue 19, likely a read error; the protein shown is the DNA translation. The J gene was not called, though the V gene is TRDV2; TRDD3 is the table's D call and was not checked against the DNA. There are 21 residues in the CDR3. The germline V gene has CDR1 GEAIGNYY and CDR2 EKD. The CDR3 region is CACDTAWGTGGYYPYTDKFIF. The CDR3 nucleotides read TGTGCCTGTGACACCGCATGGGGTACTGGGGGATACTATCCGTACACCGATAAATTCATCTTT.

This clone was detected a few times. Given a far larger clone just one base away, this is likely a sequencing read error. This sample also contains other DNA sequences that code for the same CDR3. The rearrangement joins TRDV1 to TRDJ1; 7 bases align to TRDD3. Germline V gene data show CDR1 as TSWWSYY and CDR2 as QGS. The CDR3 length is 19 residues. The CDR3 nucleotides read TGTGCTCTTGGAGATGGAGTCCTATGGCTGGGGGCGCACACCGATAAACTTATCTTT. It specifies CALGDGVLWLGAHTDKLIF.

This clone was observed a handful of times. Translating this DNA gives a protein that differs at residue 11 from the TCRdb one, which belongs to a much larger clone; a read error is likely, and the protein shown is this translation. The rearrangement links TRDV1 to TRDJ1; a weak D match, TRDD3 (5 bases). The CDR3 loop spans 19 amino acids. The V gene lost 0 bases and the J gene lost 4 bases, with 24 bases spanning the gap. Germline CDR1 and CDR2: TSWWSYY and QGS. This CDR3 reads CALGELPHNWRICNDKLIF. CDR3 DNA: TGTGCTCTTGGGGAACTTCCTCACAACTGGAGGATATGCAACGATAAACTCATCTTT.

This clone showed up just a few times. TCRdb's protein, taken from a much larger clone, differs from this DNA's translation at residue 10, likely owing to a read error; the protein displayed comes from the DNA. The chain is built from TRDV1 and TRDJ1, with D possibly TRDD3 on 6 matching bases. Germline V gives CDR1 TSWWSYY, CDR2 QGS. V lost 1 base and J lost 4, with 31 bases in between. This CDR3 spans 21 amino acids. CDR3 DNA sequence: TGTGCTCTTGGGGAACCCTCTAACTACAAGGGGATTCTCCGGCGGGGCGATAAACTCATCTTT. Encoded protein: CALGEPSNYKGILRRGDKLIF.

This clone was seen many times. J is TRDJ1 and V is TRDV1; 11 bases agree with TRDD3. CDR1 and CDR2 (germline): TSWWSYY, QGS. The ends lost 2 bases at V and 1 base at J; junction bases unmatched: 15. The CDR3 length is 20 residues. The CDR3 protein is CALGEAWGTGGYWSTDKLIF. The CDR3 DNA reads TGTGCTCTTGGGGAAGCGTGGGGAACTGGGGGATATTGGAGCACCGATAAACTCATCTTT.

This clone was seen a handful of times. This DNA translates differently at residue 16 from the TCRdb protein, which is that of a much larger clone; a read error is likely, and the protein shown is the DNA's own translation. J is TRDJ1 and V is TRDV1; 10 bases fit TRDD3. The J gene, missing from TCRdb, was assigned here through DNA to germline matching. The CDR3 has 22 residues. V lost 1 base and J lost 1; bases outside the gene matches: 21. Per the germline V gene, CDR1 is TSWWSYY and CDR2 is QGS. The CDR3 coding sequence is TGTGCTCTTGGGGAACCTTCCTTCCGAACCCTAACTGGGGGATCGTGCACCGATAAACTCATCTTT. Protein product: CALGEPSFRTLTGGSCTDKLIF.

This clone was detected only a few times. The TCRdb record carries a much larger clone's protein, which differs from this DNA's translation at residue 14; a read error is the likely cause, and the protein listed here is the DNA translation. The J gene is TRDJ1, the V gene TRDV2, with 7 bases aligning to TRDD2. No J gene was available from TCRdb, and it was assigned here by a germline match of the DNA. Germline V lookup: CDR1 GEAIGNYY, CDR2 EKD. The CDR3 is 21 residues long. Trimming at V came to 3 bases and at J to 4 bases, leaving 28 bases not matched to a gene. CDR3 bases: TGTGCCTGTGACTTTCGCCTTCCTCCTACTACTAAGGGTATGCCGAACGATAAACTCATCTTT. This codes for CACDFRLPPTTKGMPNDKLIF.

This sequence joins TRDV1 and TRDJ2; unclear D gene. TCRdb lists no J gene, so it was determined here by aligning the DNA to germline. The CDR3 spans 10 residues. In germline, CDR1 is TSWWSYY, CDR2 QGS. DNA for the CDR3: TGTAGTGCTTTGACAGCACAACTCTTCTTT. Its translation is CSALTAQLFF.

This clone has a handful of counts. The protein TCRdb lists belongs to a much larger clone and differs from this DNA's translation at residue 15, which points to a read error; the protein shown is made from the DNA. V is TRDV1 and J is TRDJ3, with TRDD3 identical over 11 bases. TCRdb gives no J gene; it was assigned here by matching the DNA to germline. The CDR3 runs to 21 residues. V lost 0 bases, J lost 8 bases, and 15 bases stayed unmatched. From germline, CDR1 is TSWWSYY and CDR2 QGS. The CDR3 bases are TGTGCTCTTGGGGAACTACCTACAGGGTGGGGGATACGATGGAACACCCGACAGATGTTTTTC. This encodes CALGELPTGWGIRWNTRQMFF.

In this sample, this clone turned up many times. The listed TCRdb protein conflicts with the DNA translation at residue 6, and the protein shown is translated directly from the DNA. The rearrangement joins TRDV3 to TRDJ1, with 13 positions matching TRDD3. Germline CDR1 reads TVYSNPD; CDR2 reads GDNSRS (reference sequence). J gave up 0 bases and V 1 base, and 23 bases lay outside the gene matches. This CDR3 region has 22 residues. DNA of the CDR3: TGTGCCTTTAATTTAGCTCCCTACGGCAAACTGGGGGATACGCGATACACCGATAAACTCATCTTT. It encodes CAFNLAPYGKLGDTRYTDKLIF.

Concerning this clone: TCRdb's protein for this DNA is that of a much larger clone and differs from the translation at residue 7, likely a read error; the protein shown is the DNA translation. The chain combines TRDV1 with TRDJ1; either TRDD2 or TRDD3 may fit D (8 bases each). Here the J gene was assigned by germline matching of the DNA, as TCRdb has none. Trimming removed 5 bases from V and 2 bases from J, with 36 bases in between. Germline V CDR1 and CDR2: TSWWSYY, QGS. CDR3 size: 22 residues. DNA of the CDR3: TGTGCTCTTGGGCCACCAAACCTTCCTATGGTACTGGGGGGGTCCACGACCGATAAACTCATCTTT. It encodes CALGPPNLPMVLGGSTTDKLIF.

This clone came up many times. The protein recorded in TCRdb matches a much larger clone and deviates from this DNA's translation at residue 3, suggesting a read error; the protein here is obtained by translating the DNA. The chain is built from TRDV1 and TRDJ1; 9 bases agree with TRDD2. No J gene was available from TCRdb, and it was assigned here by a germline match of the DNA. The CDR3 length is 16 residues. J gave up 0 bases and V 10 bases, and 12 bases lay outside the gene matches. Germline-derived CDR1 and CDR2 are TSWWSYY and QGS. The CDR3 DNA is TGTGCTCCCCTTCCTACCCCATCCCCTTACACCGATAAACTCATCTTT. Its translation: CAPLPTPSPYTDKLIF.

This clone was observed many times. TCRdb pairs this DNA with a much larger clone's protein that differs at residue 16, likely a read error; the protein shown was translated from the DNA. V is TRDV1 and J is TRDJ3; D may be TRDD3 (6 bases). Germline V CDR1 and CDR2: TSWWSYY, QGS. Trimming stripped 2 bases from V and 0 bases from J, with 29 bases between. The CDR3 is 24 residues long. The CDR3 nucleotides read TGTGCTCTTGGGGAATCTTTTCCTGCGCGAGTACCGGGGATTGGCTCCTGGGACACCCGACAGATGTTTTTC. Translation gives CALGESFPARVPGIGSWDTRQMFF.

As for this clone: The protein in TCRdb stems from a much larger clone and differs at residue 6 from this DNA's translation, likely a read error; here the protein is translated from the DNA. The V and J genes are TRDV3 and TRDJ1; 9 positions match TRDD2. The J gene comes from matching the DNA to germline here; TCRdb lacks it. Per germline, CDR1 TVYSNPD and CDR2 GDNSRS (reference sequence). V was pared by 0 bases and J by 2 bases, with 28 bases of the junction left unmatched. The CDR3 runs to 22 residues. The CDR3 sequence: CAFRMSEAFLRDWGSPTDKLIF. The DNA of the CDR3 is TGTGCCTTTAGAATGTCCGAAGCCTTCCTACGAGATTGGGGGTCCCCAACCGATAAACTCATCTTT. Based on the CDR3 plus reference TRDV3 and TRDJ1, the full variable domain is CDKVTQSSPDQTVASGSEVVLLCTYDTVYSNPDLFWYRIRPDYSFQFVFYGDNSRSEGADFTQGRFSVKHILTQKAFHLVISPVRTEDSATYYCAFRMSEAFLRDWGSPTDKLIFGKGTRVTVEP.

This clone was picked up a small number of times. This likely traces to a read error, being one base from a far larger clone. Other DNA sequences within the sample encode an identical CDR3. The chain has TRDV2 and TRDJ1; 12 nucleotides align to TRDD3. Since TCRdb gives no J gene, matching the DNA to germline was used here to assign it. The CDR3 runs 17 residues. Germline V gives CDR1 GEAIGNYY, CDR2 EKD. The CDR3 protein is CACDTEYWGIHTDKLIF. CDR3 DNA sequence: TGTGCTTGTGACACCGAGTACTGGGGGATACACACCGATAAACTCATCTTT.

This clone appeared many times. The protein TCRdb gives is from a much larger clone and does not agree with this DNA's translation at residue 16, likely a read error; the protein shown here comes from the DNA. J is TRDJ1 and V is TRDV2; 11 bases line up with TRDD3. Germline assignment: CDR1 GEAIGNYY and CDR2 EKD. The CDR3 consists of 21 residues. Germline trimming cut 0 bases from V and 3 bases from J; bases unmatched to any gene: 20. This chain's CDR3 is CACDTAEKVGDTRLYADKLIF. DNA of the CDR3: TGTGCCTGTGACACCGCGGAGAAGGTGGGGGATACGCGTCTGTACGCCGATAAACTCATCTTT.

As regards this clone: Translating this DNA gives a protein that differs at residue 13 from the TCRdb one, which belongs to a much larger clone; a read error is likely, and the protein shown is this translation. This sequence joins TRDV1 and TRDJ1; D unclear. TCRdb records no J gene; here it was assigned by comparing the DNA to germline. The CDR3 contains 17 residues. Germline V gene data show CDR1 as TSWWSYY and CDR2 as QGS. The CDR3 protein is CALGEAHPPLNTGKLIF. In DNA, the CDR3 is TGTGCTCTTGGGGAAGCTCATCCCCCTCTTAATACCGGTAAACTCATCTTT.

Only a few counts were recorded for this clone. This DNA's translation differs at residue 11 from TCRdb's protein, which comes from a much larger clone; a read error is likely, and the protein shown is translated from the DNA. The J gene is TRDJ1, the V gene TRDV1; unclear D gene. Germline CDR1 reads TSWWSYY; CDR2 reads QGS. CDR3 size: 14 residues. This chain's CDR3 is CALGDGTRSDELIF. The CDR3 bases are TGTGCTCTTGGGGATGGGACTAGGTCCGATGAACTCATCTTT.

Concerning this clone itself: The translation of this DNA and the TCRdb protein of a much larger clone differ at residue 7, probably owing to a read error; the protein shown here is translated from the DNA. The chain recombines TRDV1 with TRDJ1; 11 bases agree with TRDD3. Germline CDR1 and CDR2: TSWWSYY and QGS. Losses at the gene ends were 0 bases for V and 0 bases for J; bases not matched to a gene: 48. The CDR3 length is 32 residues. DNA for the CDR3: TGTGCTCTTGGGGAACTCGTAAAGCGAGTCCGTTCCAGCCGTAATGGTAGTGGGGGATACGTGTTAATGGACCGGTACACCGATAAACTCATCTTT. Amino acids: CALGELVKRVRSSRNGSGGYVLMDRYTDKLIF.

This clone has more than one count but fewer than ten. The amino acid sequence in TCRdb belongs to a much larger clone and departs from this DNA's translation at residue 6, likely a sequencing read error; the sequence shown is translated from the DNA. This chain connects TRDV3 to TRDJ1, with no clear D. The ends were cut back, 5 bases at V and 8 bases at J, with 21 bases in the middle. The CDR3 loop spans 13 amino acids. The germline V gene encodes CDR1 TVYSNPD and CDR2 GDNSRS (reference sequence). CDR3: CALRLSQGSKLIF. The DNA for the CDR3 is TGTGCCCTGCGATTGAGTCAGGGGTCGAAACTCATCTTT.

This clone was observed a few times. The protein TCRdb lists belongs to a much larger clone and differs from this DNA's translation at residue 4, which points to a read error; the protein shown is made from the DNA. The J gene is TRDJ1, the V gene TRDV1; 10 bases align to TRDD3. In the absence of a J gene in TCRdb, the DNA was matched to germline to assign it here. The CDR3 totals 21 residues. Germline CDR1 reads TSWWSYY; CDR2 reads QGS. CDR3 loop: CALREKRRCSGGYEGTYKLIF. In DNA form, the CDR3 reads TGTGCTCTTAGGGAAAAACGGCGTTGTTCTGGGGGATATGAAGGAACTTATAAACTCATCTTT.

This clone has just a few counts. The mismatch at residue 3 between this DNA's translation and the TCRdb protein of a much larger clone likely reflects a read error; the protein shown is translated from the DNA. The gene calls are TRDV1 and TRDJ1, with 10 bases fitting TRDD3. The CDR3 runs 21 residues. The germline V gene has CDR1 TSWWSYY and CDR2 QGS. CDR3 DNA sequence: TGTGCTCCTGGGGCCCATTCCTACGTTGGTGGGGGATACTCAGAAACCGATAAACTCATCTTT. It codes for CAPGAHSYVGGGYSETDKLIF.

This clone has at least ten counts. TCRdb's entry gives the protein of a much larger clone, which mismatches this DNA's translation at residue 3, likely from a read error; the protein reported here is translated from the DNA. The CDR3 sequence: CAPGERPFFPLLLGDTDKLIF. The CDR3 region has the DNA TGTGCTCCTGGGGAACGGCCCTTTTTCCCACTTTTACTGGGGGACACCGATAAACTCATCTTT. This chain connects TRDV1 to TRDJ1, with 8 positions matching TRDD3. CDR1 and CDR2 (germline): TSWWSYY, QGS. This CDR3 has 21 amino acids.

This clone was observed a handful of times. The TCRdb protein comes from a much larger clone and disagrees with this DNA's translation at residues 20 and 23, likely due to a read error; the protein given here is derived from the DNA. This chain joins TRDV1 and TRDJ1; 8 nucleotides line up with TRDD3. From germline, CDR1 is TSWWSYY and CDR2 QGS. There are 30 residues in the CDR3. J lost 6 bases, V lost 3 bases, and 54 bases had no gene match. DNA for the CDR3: TGTGCTCTTGGGGAGATTGGCCGTCAAGATACCTTTCATTTCCTGTACAGGAGGATTGGGGGGATAGCGTTACTCTATAAACTCATCTTT. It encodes CALGEIGRQDTFHFLYRRIGGIALLYKLIF.

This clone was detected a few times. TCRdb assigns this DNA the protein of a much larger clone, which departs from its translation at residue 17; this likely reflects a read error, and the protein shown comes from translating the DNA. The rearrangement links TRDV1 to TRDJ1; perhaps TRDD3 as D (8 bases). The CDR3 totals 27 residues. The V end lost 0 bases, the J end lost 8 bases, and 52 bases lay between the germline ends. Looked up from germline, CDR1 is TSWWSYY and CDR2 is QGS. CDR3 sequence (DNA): TGTGCTCTTGGGGAACTCCACCCTTTAAGGTTCCTACCTTACTGGGGGTTCCCTTCCTTTCACATCGGGAAACTCATCTTT. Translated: CALGELHPLRFLPYWGFPSFHIGKLIF.

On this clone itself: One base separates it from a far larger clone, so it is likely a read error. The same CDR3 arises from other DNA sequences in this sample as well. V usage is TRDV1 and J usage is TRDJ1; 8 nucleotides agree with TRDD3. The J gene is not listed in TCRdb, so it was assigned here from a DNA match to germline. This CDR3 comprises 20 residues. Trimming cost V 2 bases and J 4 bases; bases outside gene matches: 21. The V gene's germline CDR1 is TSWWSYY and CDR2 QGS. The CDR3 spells CALGEGAPLRPGDTVDKLIF. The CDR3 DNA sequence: TGTGCTCTTGGGGAAGGAGCGCCTTTACGTCCAGGGGATACAGTCGATAAACTCATCTTT.

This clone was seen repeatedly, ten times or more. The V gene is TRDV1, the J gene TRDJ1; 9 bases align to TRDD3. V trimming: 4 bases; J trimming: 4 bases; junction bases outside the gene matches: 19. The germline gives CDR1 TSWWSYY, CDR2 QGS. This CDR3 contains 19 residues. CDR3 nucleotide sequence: TGTGCTCTTGGGGTTCACTTCCCCGTACTGGGGGACGCCGACGATAAACTCATCTTT. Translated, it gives CALGVHFPVLGDADDKLIF.

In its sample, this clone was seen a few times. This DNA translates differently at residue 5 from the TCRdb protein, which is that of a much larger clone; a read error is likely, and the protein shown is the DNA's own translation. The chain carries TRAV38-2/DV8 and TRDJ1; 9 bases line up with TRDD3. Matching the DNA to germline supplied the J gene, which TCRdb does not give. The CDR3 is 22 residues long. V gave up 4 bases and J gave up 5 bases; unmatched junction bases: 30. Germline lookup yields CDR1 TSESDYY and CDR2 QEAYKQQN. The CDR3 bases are TGTGCTTATAGGGGCGGCGTCTTTATTCCCCTACTGGGGGACCTGAAACGAGATAAACTCATCTTT. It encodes CAYRGGVFIPLLGDLKRDKLIF.